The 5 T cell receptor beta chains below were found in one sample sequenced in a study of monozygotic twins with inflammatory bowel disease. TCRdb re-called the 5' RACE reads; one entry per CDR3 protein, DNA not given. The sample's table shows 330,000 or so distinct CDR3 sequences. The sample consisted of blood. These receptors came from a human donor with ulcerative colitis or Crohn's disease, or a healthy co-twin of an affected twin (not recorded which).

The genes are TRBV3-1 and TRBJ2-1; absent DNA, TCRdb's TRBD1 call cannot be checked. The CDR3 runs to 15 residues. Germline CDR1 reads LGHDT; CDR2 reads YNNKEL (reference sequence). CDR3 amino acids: CASSLRGGSYNEQFF.

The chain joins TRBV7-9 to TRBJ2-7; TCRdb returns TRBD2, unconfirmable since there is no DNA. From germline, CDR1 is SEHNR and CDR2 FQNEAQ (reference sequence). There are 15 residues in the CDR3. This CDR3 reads CASSLEGGGTYDQYF.

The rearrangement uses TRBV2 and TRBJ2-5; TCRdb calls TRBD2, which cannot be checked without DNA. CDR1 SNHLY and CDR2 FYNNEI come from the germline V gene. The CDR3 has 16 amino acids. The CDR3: CASSVYGTPLGETQYF.

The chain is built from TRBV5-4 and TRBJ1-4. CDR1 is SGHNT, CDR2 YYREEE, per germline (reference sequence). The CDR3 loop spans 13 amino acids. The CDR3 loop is CASSEGANEKLFF.

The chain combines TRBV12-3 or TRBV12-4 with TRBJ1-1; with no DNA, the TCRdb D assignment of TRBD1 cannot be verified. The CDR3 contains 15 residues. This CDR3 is CASSGDRSWGTEAFF.